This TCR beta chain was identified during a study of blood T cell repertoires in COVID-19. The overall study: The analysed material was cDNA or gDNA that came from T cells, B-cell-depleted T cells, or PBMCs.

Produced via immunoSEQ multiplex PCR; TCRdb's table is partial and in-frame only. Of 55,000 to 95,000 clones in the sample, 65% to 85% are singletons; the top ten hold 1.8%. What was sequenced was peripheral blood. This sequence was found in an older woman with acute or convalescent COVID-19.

In DNA, the CDR3 is TGTGCCAGCAGCTTAGGACTAGCGGGAGCAGGAGAGACCCAGTACTTC. Encoded protein: CASSLGLAGAGETQYF. The rearrangement links TRBV7-7 to TRBJ2-5; the match to TRBD2 covers 12 bases. This CDR3 contains 16 residues. Germline CDR1 is SSHAT and CDR2 is FNYEAQ (reference sequence). Trimming took 1 base from V and 4 from J; bases not matched to a gene: 4.